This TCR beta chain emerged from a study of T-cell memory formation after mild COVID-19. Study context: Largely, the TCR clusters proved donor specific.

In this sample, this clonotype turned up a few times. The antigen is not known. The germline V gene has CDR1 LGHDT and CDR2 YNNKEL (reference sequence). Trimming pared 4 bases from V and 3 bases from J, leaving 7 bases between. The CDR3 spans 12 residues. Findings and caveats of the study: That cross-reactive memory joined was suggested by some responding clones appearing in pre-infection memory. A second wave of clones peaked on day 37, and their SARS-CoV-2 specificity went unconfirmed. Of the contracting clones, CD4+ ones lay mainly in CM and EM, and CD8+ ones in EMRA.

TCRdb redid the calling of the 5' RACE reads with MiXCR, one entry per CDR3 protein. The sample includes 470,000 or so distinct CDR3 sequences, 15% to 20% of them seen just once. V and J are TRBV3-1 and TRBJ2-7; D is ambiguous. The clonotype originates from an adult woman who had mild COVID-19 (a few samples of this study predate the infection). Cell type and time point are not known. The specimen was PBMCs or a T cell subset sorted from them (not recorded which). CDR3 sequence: CASSPVGYEQYF. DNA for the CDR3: TGTGCCAGCAGCCCGGTCGGCTACGAGCAGTACTTC.